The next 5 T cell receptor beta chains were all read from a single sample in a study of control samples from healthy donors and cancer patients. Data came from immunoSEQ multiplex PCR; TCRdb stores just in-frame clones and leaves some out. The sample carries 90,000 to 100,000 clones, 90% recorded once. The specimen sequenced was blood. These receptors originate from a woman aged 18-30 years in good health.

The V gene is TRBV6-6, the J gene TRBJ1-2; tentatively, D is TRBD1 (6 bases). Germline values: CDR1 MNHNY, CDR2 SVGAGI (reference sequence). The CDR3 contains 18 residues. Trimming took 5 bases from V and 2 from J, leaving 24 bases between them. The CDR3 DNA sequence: TGTGCCAGCAGTCTTTATCCGGGACAAAGAGGGGGAAACTATGGCTACACCTTC. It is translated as CASSLYPGQRGGNYGYTF.

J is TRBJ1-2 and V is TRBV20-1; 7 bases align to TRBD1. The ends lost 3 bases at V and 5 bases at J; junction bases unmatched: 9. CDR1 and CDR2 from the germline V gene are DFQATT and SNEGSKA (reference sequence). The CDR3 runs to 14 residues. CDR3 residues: CSASSSGQSYGYTF. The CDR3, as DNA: TGCAGTGCTAGTTCCTCGGGACAGAGTTATGGCTACACCTTC.

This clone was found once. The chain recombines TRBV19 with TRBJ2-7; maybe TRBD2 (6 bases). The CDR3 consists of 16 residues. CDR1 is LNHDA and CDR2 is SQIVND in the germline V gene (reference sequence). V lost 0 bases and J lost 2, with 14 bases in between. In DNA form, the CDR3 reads TGTGCCAGTAGTATAGAGCCCGGGAGATTACCCTACGAGCAGTACTTC. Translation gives CASSIEPGRLPYEQYF. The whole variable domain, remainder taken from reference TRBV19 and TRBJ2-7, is DGGITQSPKYLFRKEGQNVTLSCEQNLNHDAMYWYRQDPGQGLRLIYYSQIVNDFQKGDIAEGYSVSREKKESFPLTVTSAQKNPTAFYLCASSIEPGRLPYEQYFGPGTRLTVT.

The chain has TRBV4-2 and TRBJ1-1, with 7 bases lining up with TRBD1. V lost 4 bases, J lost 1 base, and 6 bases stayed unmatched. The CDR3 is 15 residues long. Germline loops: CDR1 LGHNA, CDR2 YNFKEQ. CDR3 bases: TGTGCCAGCAGCCTCGGGGACAGAGAGAACACTGAAGCTTTCTTT. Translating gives CASSLGDRENTEAFF.

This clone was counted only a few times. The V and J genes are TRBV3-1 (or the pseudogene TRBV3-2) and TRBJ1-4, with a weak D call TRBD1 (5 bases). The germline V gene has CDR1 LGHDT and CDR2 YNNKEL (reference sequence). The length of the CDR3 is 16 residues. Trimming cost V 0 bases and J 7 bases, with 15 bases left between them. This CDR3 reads CASSQDSQGPTEKLFF. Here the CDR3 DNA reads TGTGCCAGCAGCCAAGATAGCCAGGGACCAACTGAAAAACTGTTTTTT.